This T cell receptor beta chain is drawn from a study of T cell repertoires in cytomegalovirus infection (dated by TCRdb to about 2019). About the investigation overall: Because public TCR beta signatures pointed to carriage of CMV infection together with the matching HLA type, the HLA type of each donor mattered for the analysis.

Trimming leaves V shorter by 3 bases and J shorter by 7 bases, with the junction holding 13 bases beyond the gene matches. The CDR3, cysteine through phenylalanine, is 18 amino acids long. The read is trimmed to its CDR3 DNA, 54 bases read in frame from base 1. The germline V gene specifies MDHEN as CDR1 and SYDVKM as CDR2. These reads were obtained on an Illumina HiSeq 1500. TCRdb reprocessed the public reads (quality trimming at Q25 with fastp, clone calling with MiXCR) and kept in-frame beta chains. Identical CDR3 protein sequences are pooled into one entry, listed with their most common genes and DNA. This sample lists 450,000 to 550,000 distinct CDR3 sequences; 15% to 20% were detected once. Clones ranked in the top ten supply roughly 25% of the sample. To note about this clonotype: The antigen it recognizes is unknown. Base qualities are missing; no much larger clone stands one base away.

Beyond this particular receptor, the publication reports: In both this cohort and an independent cohort of several hundred donors, the cumulative frequency of public TCR beta family members distinguished carriers of CMV infection plus the relevant HLA type. In the ex vivo response, HLA-C-restricted CMV-specific TCR beta clonotypes were dominant, and in two of eight donors the single most frequent clonotype came from this HLA-C-restricted group.

The receptor was derived from a human donor in good health (CMV status not recorded). Some clones in this sample may be carry-over from other donors' samples. Rearrangement joined TRBV28 to TRBJ2-1; TRBD2 agrees with 12 junctional bases. Sequenced sample: CD8+ T cells from PBMCs. CDR3 protein: CASSFRQGGLAGGNEQFF. The bases read TGTGCCAGCAGTTTTAGGCAGGGGGGGCTAGCGGGAGGGAATGAGCAGTTCTTC.